This T cell receptor beta chain derives from a study of T cell repertoires in cytomegalovirus infection. Concerning this clonotype: Its specificity is not known.

The CDR3 has 11 amino acids. Looked up from germline, CDR1 is MNHNS and CDR2 is SASEGT. The V end lost 10 bases, the J end lost 4 bases, and 10 bases lay between the germline ends. TCRdb independently ran MiXCR on the reads; one entry per CDR3 protein. Of about 770,000 distinct CDR3 sequences listed, about 28% were seen once; the top ten hold about an eighth. The rearrangement uses TRBV6-1 and TRBJ1-1; D is ambiguous. The source is a human donor in good health (CMV status not recorded). Some clones in this sample may be carry-over from other donors' samples. Sequenced material: cultured CD8+ T cells from PBMCs, taken from culture after CMV antigen stimulation. The CDR3 DNA is TGTGCCACCCTTTATAGCACTGAAGCTTTCTTT. Its translation is CATLYSTEAFF.